This section outlines one T cell receptor beta chain sequence together with its context. The sample comes from a study of T cell changes during pregnancy in multiple sclerosis. The length of the CDR3 is 12 residues. The germline gives CDR1 SGHNT, CDR2 YYREEE (reference sequence). Trimming pared 0 bases from V and 5 bases from J, leaving 5 bases between. Assay: immunoSEQ multiplex PCR; the TCRdb copy retains only in-frame clones and omits some. This sample has 70,000 to 75,000 clones, with approximately 92% found just once. The clonotype was recovered from a female donor with multiple sclerosis, enrolled in a pregnancy study. The chain carries TRBV5-4 and TRBJ1-1; D is uncertain. Sequenced here: peripheral blood, sampled in the second trimester of pregnancy. The CDR3 spells CASSLERTEAFF. As DNA, the CDR3 is TGTGCCAGCAGCTTGGAACGGACTGAAGCTTTCTTT.